The rows below give T cell receptor beta chains drawn from one sample of a study of neurological immune-mediated disorders. TCRdb processed the 5' RACE reads anew with MiXCR; each CDR3 protein has one entry. The data contain tens of thousands of distinct CDR3 sequences, about 9.4% of them seen just once; the ten biggest clones take up approximately 21%. What was sequenced was PBMCs. These receptors came from a woman in her thirties or forties with HTLV-1-associated myelopathy (HAM/TSP). Both conserved end residues are trimmed from each CDR3. Each record gives: V gene, D gene, CDR3 protein. D genes are given only for firm matches.

v_gene: TRBV9
d_gene: TRBD2
CDR3aa: ASSPITSAWEQF

v_gene: TRBV9
d_gene: .
CDR3aa: ASSVAGRRSTDTQY

v_gene: TRBV15
d_gene: .
CDR3aa: ATSIRRGVYEAF

v_gene: TRBV19
d_gene: .
CDR3aa: ASKPDRPNQPQH

v_gene: TRBV2
d_gene: TRBD1
CDR3aa: ASSATGLGYEQY

v_gene: TRBV29-1
d_gene: TRBD2
CDR3aa: SVVPAGGSDTQY

v_gene: TRBV5-1
d_gene: .
CDR3aa: ASSLERSAYNEQF

v_gene: TRBV20-1
d_gene: .
CDR3aa: SATSSNSNQPRH

v_gene: TRBV3-1
d_gene: .
CDR3aa: ASSREAVEQF

v_gene: TRBV2
d_gene: TRBD2
CDR3aa: ASSPLAGSSYEQY

v_gene: TRBV20-1
d_gene: .
CDR3aa: SARDLAGTQY

v_gene: TRBV7-2
d_gene: TRBD1
CDR3aa: ASSSNRGQAEAL

v_gene: TRBV11-3
d_gene: .
CDR3aa: ASSLESSSGNTIY

v_gene: TRBV6-2/TRBV6-3
d_gene: .
CDR3aa: ASTGLTEAF

v_gene: TRBV5-6
d_gene: .
CDR3aa: ASNIAWGAGETQY

v_gene: TRBV29-1
d_gene: .
CDR3aa: SVDLGPSTGQLF

v_gene: TRBV10-3
d_gene: .
CDR3aa: AISVGGAGEQY

v_gene: TRBV25-1
d_gene: .
CDR3aa: ASSASMAGVNEKLF

v_gene: TRBV4-1
d_gene: .
CDR3aa: ASSHSANTGELF

v_gene: TRBV10-3
d_gene: .
CDR3aa: AINGGTGELF

v_gene: TRBV10-3
d_gene: TRBD1
CDR3aa: AINPGTGIGELF

v_gene: TRBV4-1
d_gene: .
CDR3aa: ASSQASGLQGNYGYT

v_gene: TRBV9
d_gene: TRBD2
CDR3aa: ASSGLAGYNEQF

v_gene: TRBV30
d_gene: .
CDR3aa: AWSVNLGENQPQH

v_gene: TRBV11-2
d_gene: TRBD1
CDR3aa: ASSLGQDSNQPQH

v_gene: TRBV7-2
d_gene: TRBD2
CDR3aa: ASSVPSGAETQY

v_gene: TRBV5-1
d_gene: TRBD1
CDR3aa: ASSNGQGGLEQY

v_gene: TRBV4-3
d_gene: TRBD2
CDR3aa: ASSQYGTSGGSYNEQF

v_gene: TRBV4-3
d_gene: .
CDR3aa: ASSQPVILIGATQY

v_gene: TRBV20-1
d_gene: TRBD1
CDR3aa: SAGRDRGIEQY

v_gene: TRBV20-1
d_gene: .
CDR3aa: SARNGYAYAGANVLT

v_gene: TRBV18
d_gene: .
CDR3aa: ASSPRTGSGANVLT

v_gene: TRBV9
d_gene: .
CDR3aa: ASSVWGLGTGELF

v_gene: TRBV29-1
d_gene: .
CDR3aa: SAARGNTEAF

v_gene: TRBV9
d_gene: .
CDR3aa: ASSVGPRSSYNEQF

v_gene: TRBV4-2
d_gene: TRBD2
CDR3aa: ASSQDRLAGSYEQY

v_gene: TRBV18
d_gene: .
CDR3aa: ASSPQWGSSYEQY

v_gene: TRBV11-3
d_gene: .
CDR3aa: ASSLDAGRYEQY

v_gene: TRBV7-2
d_gene: .
CDR3aa: ASSLGGRTMDEQF

v_gene: TRBV6-9
d_gene: .
CDR3aa: ASSLSLRTEAF

v_gene: TRBV18
d_gene: .
CDR3aa: ASSPRTGRDAGELF

v_gene: TRBV9
d_gene: .
CDR3aa: ASRDKFDTGELF

v_gene: TRBV7-2
d_gene: TRBD2
CDR3aa: ASSLDGGSSYEQY

v_gene: TRBV4-2
d_gene: .
CDR3aa: ASSPQGGQYEQF

v_gene: TRBV3-1
d_gene: .
CDR3aa: ASSQGTYNEKLF

v_gene: TRBV25-1
d_gene: TRBD1
CDR3aa: ASRGGTGYLF

v_gene: TRBV5-6
d_gene: .
CDR3aa: ASSLVQGLTGELF

v_gene: TRBV24-1
d_gene: .
CDR3aa: ATSDLTETGELF

v_gene: TRBV5-1
d_gene: .
CDR3aa: ASRNARGTDTQY

v_gene: TRBV3-1
d_gene: TRBD1
CDR3aa: ASSHPGQGGGLAF

v_gene: TRBV20-1
d_gene: .
CDR3aa: SARATVPSYNSPLH

v_gene: TRBV18
d_gene: TRBD2
CDR3aa: ASTPRGSGGFNTGELF

v_gene: TRBV24-1
d_gene: TRBD1
CDR3aa: ATSDPTTGLVGYT

v_gene: TRBV12-3/TRBV12-4
d_gene: .
CDR3aa: ASSLFAGSNYGYT

v_gene: TRBV5-1
d_gene: .
CDR3aa: ASSLKDNSPLH

v_gene: TRBV20-1
d_gene: TRBD2
CDR3aa: SRRLAGGRDTQY

v_gene: TRBV12-3/TRBV12-4
d_gene: .
CDR3aa: ASRSGWGEQF

v_gene: TRBV20-1
d_gene: .
CDR3aa: SAQMGNGVTEAF

v_gene: TRBV6-2/TRBV6-3
d_gene: .
CDR3aa: ASSYGRGSAEAF